A single sample gave rise to the 8 T cell receptor beta chains below, sequenced in a study of T cells in Graves' hyperthyroidism and ophthalmopathy (dated by TCRdb to the late 2010s). Library preparation employed multiplex PCR. Sequencing used an Illumina HiSeq 2000. Amplification of TCR beta CDR3 regions was carried out from RNA transcripts. A first-round RT-PCR of the TCR CDR3 used the HTBI primer set with the Qiagen OneStep RT-PCR kit. TCRdb reprocessed the public reads (quality trimming at Q25 with fastp, clone calling with MiXCR) and kept in-frame beta chains. Entries are consolidated by CDR3 protein sequence, retaining the most common genes and DNA. The sample table contains about 590,000 distinct CDR3 sequences; only one count was recorded for approximately 15% of them. 7% to 9% of the sample is in the top ten clones. The material sequenced was blood. These receptors were obtained from a woman aged 18-29 years with Graves' ophthalmopathy.

This clonotype was recorded many times. This chain links TRBV9 with TRBJ2-7; D remains ambiguous. Germline assignment: CDR1 SGDLS and CDR2 YYNGEE. The germline V and J ends were trimmed by 0 bases and 1 base, with 8 bases remaining between them. The CDR3 runs 14 residues. For the CDR3, the DNA is TGTGCCAGCAGCGTAGTGGCCGGGTCCTACGAGCAGTACTTC. It translates to CASSVVAGSYEQYF. Supplemented by reference TRBV9 and TRBJ2-7, the full variable domain reads DSGVTQTPKHLITATGQRVTLRCSPRSGDLSVYWYQQSLDQGLQFLIQYYNGEERAKGNILERFSAQQFPDLHSELNLSSLELGDSALYFCASSVVAGSYEQYFGPGTRLTVT.

This clonotype was observed many times. The chain combines TRBV12-3 or TRBV12-4 with TRBJ1-4, with D tentatively TRBD1 (5 bases). The CDR3 contains 12 residues. Deletions cut 6 bases from V and 8 bases from J, with 10 bases between. CDR3 in amino acids: CASSRGWEKLFF. The DNA of the CDR3 is TGTGCCAGCAGCCGGGGGTGGGAAAAACTGTTTTTT.

This clonotype was detected ten times or more. The chain links TRBV7-8 to TRBJ2-7; D unclear. Germline V lookup: CDR1 SGHVS, CDR2 FQNEAQ. CDR3 length: 12 amino acids. Deletions cut 6 bases from V and 6 bases from J, with 12 bases between. In DNA form, the CDR3 reads TGTGCCAGCAGTTTCGATAGTTCCGAGCAGTACTTC. This sequence encodes CASSFDSSEQYF. Together with reference TRBV7-8 and TRBJ2-7, the CDR3 gives the full variable domain: GAGVSQSPRYKVAKRGQDVALRCDPISGHVSLFWYQQALGQGPEFLTYFQNEAQLDKSGLPSDRFFAERPEGSVSTLKIQRTQQEDSAVYLCASSFDSSEQYFGPGTRLTVT.

This clonotype has just a few counts. V is TRBV9 and J is TRBJ2-1, with D maybe TRBD2 (5 bases). This CDR3 spans 13 amino acids. V was pared by 6 bases and J by 2 bases, with 9 bases between. CDR1 SGDLS and CDR2 YYNGEE come from the germline V gene. CDR3 protein: CASKSSAYNEQFF. The CDR3 coding sequence is TGTGCCAGCAAGAGTAGCGCCTACAATGAGCAGTTCTTC.

The table lists this clonotype with many counts. This rearrangement joins TRBV20-1 to TRBJ2-5, with D tentatively TRBD2 (7 bases). The CDR3 has 18 amino acids. The germline V gene encodes CDR1 DFQATT and CDR2 SNEGSKA (reference sequence). Between the trimmed V and J ends, which lost 0 bases and 4 bases, there was a span of 24 bases. DNA for the CDR3: TGCAGTGCTAGAGATGAGGGGGGGCCTTGGCGGGAGAGAGAGACCCAGTACTTC. Its translation is CSARDEGGPWRERETQYF.

The sample holds many counts of this clonotype. V and J are TRBV2 and TRBJ1-3; TRBD1 might be the D (6 bases). The V gene's germline CDR1 is SNHLY and CDR2 FYNNEI. This CDR3 has 15 amino acids. V was clipped by 8 bases and J by 5 bases, with 19 bases between them. The CDR3 region is CASPGGRTARNTIYF. CDR3 DNA sequence: TGTGCCAGCCCTGGCGGACGGACAGCAAGAAACACCATATATTTT.

This clonotype was seen repeatedly, ten times or more. The chain carries TRBV19 and TRBJ2-3, with D perhaps matching TRBD2 (6 bases). The ends were cut back, 7 bases at V and 5 bases at J, with 13 bases in the middle. Germline V lookup: CDR1 LNHDA, CDR2 SQIVND (reference sequence). CDR3 length equals 13 residues. The CDR3, as DNA: TGTGCCAGTAAGGACGGGAGTCAAGATACGCAGTATTTT. Protein: CASKDGSQDTQYF.

The chain couples TRBV6-1 to TRBJ1-2; D unclear. Trimming took off 10 bases at V and 4 bases at J, with 19 bases between the two ends. The CDR3 totals 14 residues. Germline lookup yields CDR1 MNHNS and CDR2 SASEGT. In DNA form, the CDR3 reads TGTGCCAACACCCCGGGGTCATACAGCTATGGCTACACCTTC. Translating gives CANTPGSYSYGYTF.